This TCR beta chain was captured in a study of OX40 agonist ivuxolimab in advanced cancers. Repertoires were generated with immunoSEQ multiplex PCR, while TCRdb's copy carries only in-frame clones and drops some. This sample carries 65,000 to 80,000 clones, approximately 88% of them seen once, and the ten largest clones take roughly 13%. The CDR3 consists of 13 residues. Germline CDR1 is ENHRY and CDR2 is SYGVKD. The ends were cut back, 2 bases at V and 0 bases at J, with 4 bases in the middle. The study sampled blood at baseline, cycle 4 day 1, and cycle 7 day 1. This receptor was obtained from an adult with an advanced solid tumor such as melanoma, head and neck, liver or kidney cancer. The chain couples TRBV10-3 to TRBJ1-2, with unresolved D. Material: CD4+ or CD8+ T cells sorted from blood, obtained in a trial of the OX40 agonist ivuxolimab. CDR3 DNA sequence: TGTGCCATCAGTGAGCAGTCTAACTATGGCTACACCTTC. Its translation: CAISEQSNYGYTF.